This T cell receptor beta chain was captured in a study of regulatory T cells in long-lasting Graves disease. The CDR3 has 16 residues. CDR1 MDHEN and CDR2 SYDVKM come from the germline V gene. V lost 3 bases to trimming and J lost 5 bases, with 18 bases between them. Whole-study findings and limits: Possibly, accuracy suffered from the small sample size.

Time point specified: newly diagnosed GD, antithyroid drugs for less than 3 months. The TCR library was prepared using RNA isolated from PBMCs. There are many counts of this clonotype. What it recognizes is unknown. Through Arm-PCR of CDR3 regions and iRepertoire HTBI primers, TCR beta libraries were built. TCRdb re-called the multiplex PCR reads through MiXCR, storing one row per CDR3 protein. Found here are about 440,000 distinct CDR3 sequences, less than 20% of them singletons; the top ten hold less than 30%. The sample was also reused in another study, on T cells in Graves' hyperthyroidism and ophthalmopathy. Per that paper: Criteria for exclusion of patients were uncontrolled infection, other autoimmune disease, pregnancy or lactation.

Sequenced material: peripheral blood mononuclear cells (PBMCs), taken at new diagnosis, from a patient treated with antithyroid drugs. This receptor was identified in a woman under 30 with Graves disease. The chain has TRBV28 and TRBJ2-3; D is perhaps TRBD1 or TRBD2 (6 bases each). CDR3 DNA sequence: TGTGCCAGCAGTTTCTACAGGGTTGCGGAGGGAGATACGCAGTATTTT. Translated, it gives CASSFYRVAEGDTQYF.